This TCR beta chain was identified in a study of vaccination and CD4 T cells after COVID-19. Turning to this clonotype: Its antigen is unidentified.

Oncomine TCR Beta short-read sequencing was applied to DNA from cultured CD4+ T cells. MiXCR, run by TCRdb on the PCR reads, gives a single entry per CDR3 protein. Among around 7,800 distinct CDR3 sequences listed, around a third were seen once. The germline V gene encodes CDR1 SGHRS and CDR2 YFSETQ. Trimming pared 0 bases from V and 8 bases from J, leaving 15 bases between. This CDR3 is 16 amino acids long. Documented treatment: roughly 10-day PBMC culture with coronavirus spike peptide pools or control peptides (ViraFEST assay). The unexposed donor's CD4+ T cells were collected before the COVID-19 pandemic (2011-2018).

The TCR sequence derives from a human donor in good health. The sample comprised CD4+ T cells from blood, cultured in vitro. This chain uses TRBV5-1 with TRBJ1-6, with no clear D. The CDR3 loop reads CASSLALRDPYSPLHF. DNA of the CDR3: TGCGCCAGCAGCTTGGCCCTTAGGGATCCTTATTCACCCCTCCACTTT.